The 27 T cell receptor beta chains reported below all come from one sample, sequenced in a study of cytomegalovirus exposure and HLA in healthy donors. 60 Vbeta and 13 Jbeta primers were used in PCR. This table comes from immunoSEQ multiplex PCR, and its TCRdb copy is limited to in-frame clones, with some not included. The sample includes 80,000 to 95,000 clones, more than 75% of them seen just once. The source material was PBMCs. These receptor sequences come from a woman aged 35 to 49 in good health and CMV-seropositive.

The chain uses TRBV29-1 and TRBJ1-2; D not certain. Per the germline V gene, CDR1 is SQVTM and CDR2 is ANQGSEA. This CDR3 spans 17 amino acids. V lost 6 bases to trimming and J lost 0 bases, with 23 bases between them. The CDR3 protein is CSVSRDLYRVTNYGYTF. Written as DNA, the CDR3 is TGCAGCGTATCTCGCGACCTTTATCGGGTAACTAACTATGGCTACACCTTC.

The V call is TRBV28, the J call TRBJ1-5; TRBD1 agrees at 8 bases. Germline CDR1 reads MDHEN; CDR2 reads SYDVKM. V lost 9 bases and J lost 5; bases outside the gene matches: 6. This CDR3 is 13 amino acids long. The chain's CDR3 is CASKGTGDQPQHF. In DNA, the CDR3 is TGTGCCAGTAAGGGGACAGGAGATCAGCCCCAGCATTTT.

V is TRBV30 and J is TRBJ1-1; the match to TRBD1 covers 10 bases. Trimming cost V 7 bases and J 6 bases; bases outside gene matches: 17. The CDR3 has 16 amino acids. In germline, CDR1 is GTSNPN, CDR2 SVGIG (reference sequence). The CDR3 sequence: CALRAGTGAFDAEAFF. For the CDR3, the DNA is TGTGCCTTGCGTGCCGGGACAGGGGCCTTTGACGCTGAAGCTTTCTTT.

This clone was seen a few times. The chain has TRBV6-1 and TRBJ2-2; no reliable D call. V lost 9 bases and J 1 base, leaving 9 bases between the germline ends. The CDR3 is made up of 13 amino acids. Per germline, CDR1 MNHNS and CDR2 SASEGT. CDR3 sequence reads: CASITLNTGELFF. CDR3 DNA: TGTGCCAGTATAACATTGAACACCGGGGAGCTGTTTTTT.

The chain is built from TRBV28 and TRBJ1-4; D is unresolved. The V gene lost 2 bases and the J gene lost 5 bases, with 9 bases spanning the gap. Germline V lookup: CDR1 MDHEN, CDR2 SYDVKM. CDR3 size: 14 residues. DNA for the CDR3: TGTGCCAGCAGTTTAGATCCCGGGAATGAAAAACTGTTTTTT. It translates to CASSLDPGNEKLFF.

This chain links TRBV25-1 with TRBJ1-1; unclear D gene. This CDR3 contains 13 residues. Germline CDR1 reads MGHDK; CDR2 reads SYGVNS. With 3 bases removed from V and 5 bases from J, the gap between germline ends came to 10 bases. CDR3 sequence reads: CASSDWSRTEAFF. CDR3 bases: TGTGCCAGCAGTGACTGGTCTAGGACTGAAGCTTTCTTT.

The V call is TRBV19, the J call TRBJ2-7; TRBD1 is a possible D gene (6 bases). The CDR3 consists of 13 residues. CDR1 LNHDA and CDR2 SQIVND come from the germline V gene (reference sequence). The V gene lost 6 bases and the J gene lost 3 bases, with 12 bases spanning the gap. CDR3 in DNA: TGTGCCAGTAGCTTCCGGGACAACTACGAGCAGTACTTC. Translation gives CASSFRDNYEQYF.

This chain joins TRBV11-2 and TRBJ1-1; D is perhaps TRBD1 (6 bases). V was pared by 4 bases and J by 4 bases, with 19 bases between. Germline V gene sequence: CDR1 SGHAT, CDR2 FQNNGV. This CDR3 has 16 amino acids. CDR3 loop: CASSSISAQGITEAFF. CDR3 nucleotide sequence: TGTGCCAGCAGCTCTATCTCCGCTCAGGGGATCACTGAAGCTTTCTTT.

This clone showed up just once. V and J are TRBV4-3 and TRBJ2-1; TRBD2 matches at 11 bases. Germline V CDR1 and CDR2: LGHNA, YSLEER. This CDR3 has 15 amino acids. V lost 4 bases to trimming and J lost 8 bases; unmatched junction nucleotides: 7. The CDR3 loop reads CASSLGTSGSDEQFF. CDR3 nucleotide sequence: TGCGCCAGCAGCCTAGGGACTAGCGGTTCGGATGAGCAGTTCTTC.

The rearrangement uses TRBV7-3 and TRBJ1-1; D ambiguous. Germline CDR1 SGHTA, CDR2 FQGTGA. V lost 3 bases and J lost 5, with 13 bases in between. The CDR3 is 14 residues long. The CDR3 loop reads CASSFSPAGTEAFF. CDR3 DNA: TGTGCCAGCAGCTTCTCTCCCGCGGGAACTGAAGCTTTCTTT.

The V gene is TRBV6-1, the J gene TRBJ2-7; tentatively, D is TRBD1 (6 bases). Trimming cost V 6 bases and J 5 bases, with 17 bases left between them. The V gene's germline CDR1 is MNHNS and CDR2 SASEGT. The length of the CDR3 is 14 residues. The CDR3 loop is CASSPRTDFHEQYF. The CDR3 region has the DNA TGTGCCAGCAGCCCTAGGACAGACTTCCACGAGCAGTACTTC.

The chain couples TRBV30 to TRBJ2-7; 8 positions agree with TRBD1. Germline CDR1 is GTSNPN and CDR2 is SVGIG (reference sequence). V dropped 5 bases and J dropped 1; count of bases not matched to a gene: 4. There are 13 residues in the CDR3. The CDR3 coding sequence is TGTGCCTGGGGACAGGGAACTTCCTACGAGCAGTACTTC. Translated: CAWGQGTSYEQYF.

The CDR3 nucleotides read TGTGCCAGCAGCCCCCCCGGGTTTACAAGCACAGATACGCAGTATTTT. It is translated as CASSPPGFTSTDTQYF. This chain connects TRBV7-9 to TRBJ2-3; D gene uncertain. The germline V gene encodes CDR1 SEHNR and CDR2 FQNEAQ (reference sequence). Deletions cut 5 bases from V and 0 bases from J, with 15 bases between. This CDR3 has 16 amino acids.

This clone was found once. This CDR3 is CASSDQGVGDTQYF. CDR3 DNA: TGCGCCAGCAGCGATCAGGGGGTTGGAGATACGCAGTATTTT. The chain uses TRBV10-1 and TRBJ2-3; 7 bases are a match to TRBD1. Trimming took 6 bases from V and 5 from J; bases not matched to a gene: 8. The CDR3 length is 14 residues. Germline V gene data show CDR1 as WNHNN and CDR2 as SYGVQD (reference sequence).

The V and J genes are TRBV7-9 and TRBJ2-1; a weak D match, TRBD1 (6 bases). The ends were cut back, 5 bases at V and 4 bases at J, with 12 bases in the middle. Germline values: CDR1 SEHNR, CDR2 FQNEAQ (reference sequence). This CDR3 spans 14 amino acids. CDR3 loop: CASSPDRSYNEQFF. The CDR3 DNA reads as TGTGCCAGCAGCCCGGACAGAAGTTACAATGAGCAGTTCTTC.

The chain carries TRBV11-3 and TRBJ2-1, with 7 nucleotides matching TRBD2. V lost 0 bases, J lost 4 bases, and 12 bases stayed unmatched. The CDR3 loop spans 18 amino acids. The germline V gene encodes CDR1 SGHNT and CDR2 YENEEA. CDR3 region: CASSLERGRGSQYNEQFF. The CDR3 nucleotides are TGTGCCAGCAGCTTAGAACGTGGGCGGGGGAGCCAATACAATGAGCAGTTCTTC.

V gene TRBV2 combines with J gene TRBJ2-5; D is perhaps TRBD1 (5 bases). The J call may be mistaken, given a closer DNA end match to TRBJ2-7. CDR1 is SNHLY and CDR2 is FYNNEI in the germline V gene. The CDR3 is made up of 15 amino acids. The CDR3 nucleotides are TGTGCCAGCAGTGAACATAGGGGCCCCTCCTACGAGCAGTACTTC. Its protein is CASSEHRGPSYEQYF.

This clone was counted only a few times. The rearrangement links TRBV14 to TRBJ1-1; 7 nucleotides match TRBD1. Germline CDR1 SGHDN, CDR2 FVKESK. Trimming cost V 4 bases and J 0 bases; bases outside gene matches: 5. This CDR3 contains 15 residues. This chain's CDR3 is CASSPTGNMNTEAFF. In DNA form, the CDR3 reads TGTGCCAGCAGCCCGACAGGGAACATGAACACTGAAGCTTTCTTT.

The chain is built from TRBV11-3 and TRBJ2-7, with TRBD1 matching over 7 bases. The CDR3 covers 14 residues. J was trimmed by 2 bases and V by 0 bases; bases with no gene match: 1. Germline CDR1 is SGHNT and CDR2 is YENEEA. CDR3 coding DNA: TGTGCCAGCAGCTTAGAAGGGACAGCCTACGAGCAGTACTTC. It is translated as CASSLEGTAYEQYF.

This chain uses TRBV6-1 with TRBJ2-1; D unclear. This CDR3 is built from 12 residues. The germline gives CDR1 MNHNS, CDR2 SASEGT. Trimming took 2 bases from V and 5 from J, leaving 4 bases between them. CDR3: CASSEINNEQFF. The CDR3 DNA sequence: TGTGCCAGCAGTGAAATAAACAATGAGCAGTTCTTC.

To note about this clone: Germline is not matched at one junction end, which may reflect a read error. Other DNA sequences within the sample encode an identical CDR3. This sequence joins TRBV7-9 and TRBJ2-5; possible D gene TRBD2, 5 bases. Germline loops: CDR1 SEHNR, CDR2 FQNEAQ (reference sequence). The CDR3 extends over 16 amino acids. DNA for the CDR3: TGTGCCAGCAGCTTAGGTAATAGCGCACGCCGAGAGACCCAATACTTC. It encodes CASSLGNSARRETQYF.

The chain has TRBV11-1 and TRBJ1-2, with TRBD1 identical over 7 bases. This CDR3 contains 18 residues. Germline assignment: CDR1 SGHAT and CDR2 FQDESV (reference sequence). Unmatched junction bases numbered 12, after V lost 2 bases and J lost 0 bases. As DNA, the CDR3 is TGTGCCAGCAGCTTAAGATTCGGGTCGACAGGGTCTAACTATGGCTACACCTTC. Its translation: CASSLRFGSTGSNYGYTF.

The CDR3 DNA reads TGCGCCAGCAGCCGAAGGACTAGCGGGGGACCTTTCAACAATGAGCAGTTCTTC. It encodes CASSRRTSGGPFNNEQFF. The chain uses TRBV5-1 and TRBJ2-1; 13 nucleotides align to TRBD2. The CDR3 is made up of 18 amino acids. Germline V gene data show CDR1 as SGHRS and CDR2 as YFSETQ. J lost 5 bases, V lost 4 bases, and 12 bases had no gene match.

The V call is TRBV6-5, the J call TRBJ2-7; maybe TRBD2 (5 bases). V gave up 0 bases and J gave up 2 bases, with 5 bases separating them. This CDR3 contains 13 residues. CDR1 MNHEY and CDR2 SVGAGI come from the germline V gene. CDR3 amino acids: CASSYSGAYEQYF. CDR3 bases: TGTGCCAGCAGTTACTCGGGAGCCTACGAGCAGTACTTC.

V is TRBV18 and J is TRBJ1-1; D not certain. The CDR3 has 14 amino acids. CDR1 and CDR2 (germline): KGHSH, LQKENI. V dropped 3 bases and J dropped 1 base, with 9 bases sitting between them. The CDR3 DNA is TGTGCCAGCTCACCGCGGAAGCCGAACACTGAAGCTTTCTTT. Translation gives CASSPRKPNTEAFF.

The rearrangement links TRBV14 to TRBJ2-5; 10 bases fit TRBD2. The CDR3 sequence is 16 residues long. Per the germline V gene, CDR1 is SGHDN and CDR2 is FVKESK. Trimming at V came to 3 bases and at J to 5 bases, leaving 9 bases not matched to a gene. CDR3: CASSHLLAGIGETQYF. CDR3 bases: TGTGCCAGCAGCCATTTACTAGCGGGGATAGGGGAGACCCAGTACTTC.

The chain couples TRBV6-5 to TRBJ1-3, with 8 bases that match TRBD1. J lost 5 bases, V lost 8 bases, and 11 bases had no gene match. CDR1 and CDR2 (germline): MNHEY, SVGAGI. The CDR3 contains 15 residues. The CDR3 region is CASLEGAGGRNTIYF. The DNA of the CDR3 is TGTGCCAGCCTAGAGGGGGCAGGGGGCAGAAACACCATATATTTT.